This T cell receptor beta chain came from a study of long-term antiretroviral therapy in people with HIV. Notes on this clone: The antigen is unknown.

The ends lost 4 bases at V and 5 bases at J; junction bases unmatched: 7. From germline, CDR1 is LNHDA and CDR2 SQIVND (reference sequence). The CDR3 spans 14 residues. Study results and limitations: HIV repertoire CDR3 lengths ranged less widely than those of controls. Following ART, diversity rose but still fell short of transplant donor controls. The clones with expansion before ART were dominant in the repertoire at all time points.

Survey-level immunoSEQ v3.0 assays were run. This table comes from immunoSEQ multiplex PCR, and its TCRdb copy is limited to in-frame clones, with some not included. The table has roughly 18,000 clones, around four fifths seen once. Every sample had 1-10 million cryopreserved PBMC in it before DNA extraction. The clonotype comes from a woman between 45 and 65 years old with HIV. J is TRBJ2-7 and V is TRBV19; 8 nucleotides agree with TRBD1. The specimen comprised unsorted PBMCs, sampled 0.3 years after starting antiretroviral therapy. CDR3 bases: TGTGCCAGTAGTAGACAGGGGCGTTTTGACGAGCAGTACGTC. Amino acids: CASSRQGRFDEQYV.